This T cell receptor beta chain is from a study of cytomegalovirus exposure and HLA in healthy donors. As concerns this clone: Its antigen is unidentified.

Every donor was a healthy person donating bone marrow. Study-level points and caveats: The availability of immune exposure information extended only to CMV serostatus. Later work associated approximately 17,000 TCR beta sequences with HLA alleles at 0.05 false discovery rate. There were reportedly fewer N-insertions in an Asian-associated ancestry cluster than the approximately 700-donor mean, in a later analysis.

With 60 Vbeta and 13 Jbeta primers, the PCR was carried out. Generated by immunoSEQ multiplex PCR, the TCRdb table keeps only in-frame clones and is missing some. Of over 120,000 clones listed, roughly 75% are singletons. Trimming at V came to 7 bases and at J to 6 bases, leaving 4 bases not matched to a gene. The CDR3 sequence is 15 residues long. Germline V gives CDR1 WSHSY, CDR2 SAAADI. The sequenced sample consisted of PBMCs. The TCR was taken from a female donor in good health and CMV-seronegative. V is TRBV10-2 and J is TRBJ2-1, with TRBD2 identical over 15 bases. The CDR3 region is CASTGTSGGFNEQFF. CDR3 in DNA: TGCGCCAGCACCGGGACTAGCGGGGGGTTCAATGAGCAGTTCTTC.